The 6 T cell receptor beta chains presented below share a single source sample, sequenced in a study of blood T cell repertoires in COVID-19. TCRdb keeps only in-frame clones here, not all; method: immunoSEQ multiplex PCR. Of roughly 250,000 clones listed, about nine tenths are singletons. Sequencing was done on a sample of peripheral blood. These receptors were collected from a man aged 55 to 69 who had recovered from COVID-19.

The chain uses TRBV29-1 and TRBJ2-7, with TRBD1 identical over 8 bases. Germline V gene lookup returns CDR1 SQVTM and CDR2 ANQGSEA. The CDR3 has 13 residues. The CDR3 region has the DNA TGCAGTAGGGCCAGGACAGGGACCTACGAGCAGTACTTC. As protein: CSRARTGTYEQYF.

The rearrangement uses TRBV19 and TRBJ2-7, with a tentative D call TRBD1 (5 bases). V lost 2 bases, J lost 7 bases, and 9 bases lay in between. This CDR3 is built from 12 residues. CDR1 is LNHDA and CDR2 is SQIVND in the germline V gene (reference sequence). CDR3: CASSITKGEQYF. The DNA for the CDR3 is TGTGCCAGTAGTATAACGAAGGGGGAGCAGTACTTC. The whole variable domain, filled in from reference TRBV19 and TRBJ2-7, reads DGGITQSPKYLFRKEGQNVTLSCEQNLNHDAMYWYRQDPGQGLRLIYYSQIVNDFQKGDIAEGYSVSREKKESFPLTVTSAQKNPTAFYLCASSITKGEQYFGPGTRLTVT.

The V gene is TRBV2, the J gene TRBJ1-3; D is unclear. V gave up 4 bases and J gave up 8 bases, with 12 bases separating them. The V gene's germline CDR1 is SNHLY and CDR2 FYNNEI. The CDR3 contains 13 residues. The CDR3 DNA reads as TGTGCCAGCAGTGGGCTTCGCGGGGACACCATATATTTT. The encoded protein is CASSGLRGDTIYF.

This sequence joins TRBV6-5 and TRBJ1-5, with D hard to call. This CDR3 region has 13 residues. Trimming shortened V by 2 bases and J by 6 bases, and 8 bases separated the two germline ends. The V gene's germline CDR1 is MNHEY and CDR2 SVGAGI. CDR3 residues: CASSYRVSQPQHF. CDR3 DNA: TGTGCCAGCAGTTACCGGGTTAGTCAGCCCCAGCATTTT.

The chain is built from TRBV2 and TRBJ1-1; the match to TRBD1 covers 11 bases. The V gene end was trimmed by 9 bases and the J gene end by 4 bases; junction bases not matched to a gene: 16. CDR1 and CDR2 from the germline V gene are SNHLY and FYNNEI. CDR3 length: 17 amino acids. CDR3 sequence reads: CARRKGDRGSQGTEAFF. The CDR3 bases are TGTGCCAGGAGAAAAGGGGACAGGGGGAGTCAAGGCACTGAAGCTTTCTTT.

The chain uses TRBV7-8 and TRBJ1-2, with 10 bases lining up with TRBD1. This CDR3 contains 14 residues. The ends lost 3 bases at V and 7 bases at J; junction bases unmatched: 5. Looked up from germline, CDR1 is SGHVS and CDR2 is FQNEAQ. In nucleotides, the CDR3 is TGTGCCAGCAGCTTTAGTGGGACAGGGGTTGGCTACACCTTC. It translates to CASSFSGTGVGYTF.